These 27 T cell receptor beta chains originate from one sample sequenced in a study of T cells in Graves' hyperthyroidism and ophthalmopathy. Amplification of TCR beta CDR3 regions used RNA as the template. First-round RT-PCR of the TCR CDR3 relied on the HTBI primer set. TCRdb ran MiXCR on the multiplex PCR reads and lists one entry per CDR3 protein. The sample lists roughly 110,000 distinct CDR3 sequences, approximately 16% occurring once. The specimen was blood. All receptors come from a woman between 50 and 59 years old with Graves' hyperthyroidism.

This clonotype appeared many times. The chain links TRBV19 to TRBJ1-1, with TRBD1 matching over 10 bases. The CDR3 sequence is 14 residues long. The V segment lost 6 bases and the J segment 7 bases; nucleotides outside the gene matches: 8. CDR1 and CDR2 (germline): LNHDA, SQIVND (reference sequence). In DNA, the CDR3 is TGTGCCAGTAGCAAGACAGGGGGCCGAATTGAAGCTTTCTTT. Its protein product is CASSKTGGRIEAFF.

This clonotype has a count of ten or more. The chain has TRBV10-1 and TRBJ2-2; TRBD1 matches at 8 bases. Germline V lookup: CDR1 WNHNN, CDR2 SYGVQD (reference sequence). This CDR3 has 14 amino acids. Germline trimming cut 6 bases from V and 5 bases from J; bases unmatched to any gene: 5. CDR3 residues: CASRTDRATGELFF. CDR3 coding DNA: TGCGCCAGCAGAACGGACAGGGCGACCGGGGAGCTGTTTTTT.

This clonotype came up many times. The rearrangement uses TRBV7-3 and TRBJ2-1; TRBD2 agrees at 7 bases. The CDR3 runs to 18 residues. Trimming removed 5 bases from V and 5 bases from J; junction bases left unmatched: 18. The germline V gene has CDR1 SGHTA and CDR2 FQGTGA. CDR3 bases: TGTGCCAGCAGCCGTGCCCCCCTTGGCGGGAGTGGCGACAATGAGCAGTTCTTC. This sequence encodes CASSRAPLGGSGDNEQFF.

This clonotype was observed a handful of times. The CDR3 region has the DNA TGTGCCAGCAGCTCCCCTAGCGGAGACTCCTACGAGCAGTACTTC. The encoded protein is CASSSPSGDSYEQYF. This chain joins TRBV28 and TRBJ2-7; 7 positions match TRBD2. The junction had 8 bases not matched to a gene; V was cut back by 6 bases and J by 0 bases. The germline V gene has CDR1 MDHEN and CDR2 SYDVKM. The CDR3 extends over 15 amino acids.

As regards this clonotype: In this CDR3 the conserved last residue, phenylalanine or tryptophan, is missing, so a read error is likely. The chain recombines TRBV12-3 or TRBV12-4 with TRBJ2-5, with TRBD2 identical over 8 bases. CDR3 length equals 16 residues. Germline trimming cut 5 bases from V and 5 bases from J; bases unmatched to any gene: 13. Here the CDR3 DNA reads TGTGCCAGCAGTCCCATGGGACGGGAGGGCCGGGAGACCCAGTACCTC. Translating it yields CASSPMGREGRETQYL.

The rearrangement uses TRBV20-1 and TRBJ2-3, with TRBD1 matching 7 bases. Per the germline V gene, CDR1 is DFQATT and CDR2 is SNEGSKA (reference sequence). The CDR3 extends over 14 amino acids. V was clipped by 3 bases and J by 2 bases; unmatched bases: 5. CDR3 loop: CSARQGESTDTQYF. The CDR3 DNA sequence: TGCAGTGCTAGGCAGGGGGAGTCCACAGATACGCAGTATTTT.

This clonotype was observed many times. V is TRBV5-4 and J is TRBJ1-1; 10 positions match TRBD1. The CDR3 length is 15 residues. CDR1 is SGHNT, CDR2 YYREEE, per germline (reference sequence). The V and J ends lost 3 bases and 0 bases, in that order; junction bases with no gene match: 2. CDR3 loop: CASSSDRGLNTEAFF. Written as DNA, the CDR3 is TGTGCCAGCAGCTCCGACAGGGGGCTGAACACTGAAGCTTTCTTT.

This clonotype was observed at least ten times. The chain is built from TRBV12-3 or TRBV12-4 and TRBJ2-3, with D possibly TRBD2 on 5 matching bases. Deletions cut 8 bases from V and 0 bases from J, with 15 bases between. The CDR3 is 15 residues long. The CDR3 nucleotides are TGTGCCAGCTCGACTCGGGGTTATAGCACAGATACGCAGTATTTT. It translates to CASSTRGYSTDTQYF.

This clonotype was seen repeatedly, ten times or more. V and J are TRBV29-1 and TRBJ1-1; D gene uncertain. The V gene lost 4 bases and the J gene lost 0 bases, with 6 bases spanning the gap. The CDR3 is 12 amino acids. Germline V gives CDR1 SQVTM, CDR2 ANQGSEA. This chain's CDR3 is CSVASMNTEAFF. The CDR3 nucleotides are TGCAGCGTTGCCTCCATGAACACTGAAGCTTTCTTT.

This clonotype was detected many times. This sequence joins TRBV7-2 and TRBJ2-1; 9 nucleotides line up with TRBD2. V shed 5 bases and J 6 bases; nucleotides not matched to a gene: 11. This CDR3 comprises 16 residues. Germline V gene lookup returns CDR1 SGHTA and CDR2 FQGNSA. This CDR3 reads CASSPSGGLGRNEQFF. As DNA, the CDR3 is TGTGCCAGCAGCCCCAGCGGGGGGTTGGGACGCAATGAGCAGTTCTTC.

This clonotype was seen at least ten times. At one end the junction does not follow the germline gene, possibly because of a read error. The genes are TRBV7-7 and TRBJ1-1, with a weak D call TRBD1 (5 bases). Per the germline V gene, CDR1 is SSHAT and CDR2 is FNYEAQ (reference sequence). The CDR3 length is 13 residues. The DNA for the CDR3 is TGTGCTAGCAGCCCTGGGGGTGACACTGAAGCTTTCTTT. This codes for CASSPGGDTEAFF.

This chain joins TRBV11-2 and TRBJ2-5; D may be TRBD1 (7 bases). From germline, CDR1 is SGHAT and CDR2 FQNNGV. V was cut by 4 bases and J by 4 bases, with 19 bases left in between. The CDR3 is 16 residues long. DNA for the CDR3: TGTGCCAGCAGCTCGTCAGGGGGGTGGGGAGGAGAGACCCAGTACTTC. The encoded protein is CASSSSGGWGGETQYF.

This clonotype was picked up many times. The V call is TRBV25-1, the J call TRBJ2-5; 8 nucleotides match TRBD2. J was trimmed by 1 base and V by 1 base; bases with no gene match: 2. The CDR3 contains 15 residues. CDR1 and CDR2 (germline): MGHDK, SYGVNS. The CDR3 nucleotides read TGTGCCAGCAGTGAATTTAGCGGGGTCCAAGAGACCCAGTACTTC. The encoded protein is CASSEFSGVQETQYF. The full variable domain, with the rest looked up from reference TRBV25-1 and TRBJ2-5, is EADIYQTPRYLVIGTGKKITLECSQTMGHDKMYWYQQDPGMELHLIHYSYGVNSTEKGDLSSESTVSRIRTEHFPLTLESARPSHTSQYLCASSEFSGVQETQYFGPGTRLLVL.

On this clonotype itself: The junction departs from the called germline gene at one end, perhaps through a read error. This sequence joins TRBV30 and TRBJ1-2, with 9 nucleotides matching TRBD1. This CDR3 comprises 14 residues. Germline loops: CDR1 GTSNPN, CDR2 SVGIG (reference sequence). Here the CDR3 reads CAWRPDRGYYGYTF. As DNA, the CDR3 is TGTGCATGGAGGCCCGACAGGGGGTACTATGGCTACACCTTC.

The table lists this clonotype with many counts. This chain connects TRBV18 to TRBJ2-5; 11 bases map to TRBD2. The V gene's germline CDR1 is KGHSH and CDR2 LQKENI. This CDR3 region has 17 residues. With V trimmed by 3 bases and J by 3 bases, 9 bases remained unmatched. CDR3 residues: CASSPTLGTSGEETQYF. The DNA of the CDR3 is TGTGCCAGCTCACCTACTCTGGGGACTAGCGGAGAAGAGACCCAGTACTTC.

There are many counts of this clonotype. The chain carries TRBV6-1 and TRBJ1-1; D unresolved. This CDR3 comprises 12 residues. V lost 6 bases, J lost 2 bases, and 7 bases lay in between. The germline CDR1 and CDR2 sequences are MNHNS and SASEGT. CDR3 nucleotide sequence: TGTGCCAGCAGCCAGGTTAACACTGAAGCTTTCTTT. Translated, it gives CASSQVNTEAFF.

This clonotype occurred many times. V usage is TRBV10-3 and J usage is TRBJ1-1; D is unclear. Trimming took off 5 bases at V and 4 bases at J, with 14 bases between the two ends. The CDR3 runs to 14 residues. Germline-derived CDR1 and CDR2 are ENHRY and SYGVKD. The CDR3 region is CAISPSGRGTEAFF. The CDR3, as DNA: TGTGCCATCAGTCCCTCCGGGCGAGGCACTGAAGCTTTCTTT.

This clonotype was counted at least ten times. The rearrangement joins TRBV2 to TRBJ1-4, with D perhaps TRBD1 (5 bases). The germline V gene has CDR1 SNHLY and CDR2 FYNNEI. Trimming cost V 7 bases and J 3 bases, with 15 bases left between them. This CDR3 region has 15 residues. DNA for the CDR3: TGTGCCAGCACCATGAACCAGGGCCCTAATGAAAAACTGTTTTTT. Translation gives CASTMNQGPNEKLFF.

Ten or more counts support this clonotype. The J gene is TRBJ2-1, the V gene TRBV4-2, with 15 bases identical to TRBD2. The CDR3 is 19 residues long. V shed 0 bases, J shed 9 bases, and the junction held 12 bases outside the gene matches. From germline, CDR1 is LGHNA and CDR2 YNFKEQ. CDR3 protein: CASSQDPPGLAGGGGEQFF. The CDR3 DNA follows: TGTGCCAGCAGCCAAGACCCCCCGGGACTAGCGGGAGGCGGAGGTGAGCAGTTCTTC.

This clonotype was counted ten times or more. The V gene is TRBV20-1, the J gene TRBJ2-1; D unresolved. The CDR3 has 15 residues. Per the germline V gene, CDR1 is DFQATT and CDR2 is SNEGSKA (reference sequence). V was cut by 2 bases and J by 3 bases, with 14 bases left in between. In DNA form, the CDR3 reads TGCAGTGCTAGACCTCTCGCAATACGCTACAATGAGCAGTTCTTC. It encodes CSARPLAIRYNEQFF.

Here the CDR3 DNA reads TGCAGTGCTAGAGATCTTCAGAGAGTGGAGACCCAGTACTTC. Translating it yields CSARDLQRVETQYF. The rearrangement joins TRBV20-1 to TRBJ2-5, with D hard to call. The CDR3 contains 14 residues. V was pared by 0 bases and J by 5 bases, with 13 bases between. Germline V CDR1 and CDR2: DFQATT, SNEGSKA (reference sequence).

This clonotype was counted many times. This chain joins TRBV6-1 and TRBJ1-1; D gene unclear. Per the germline V gene, CDR1 is MNHNS and CDR2 is SASEGT. CDR3 length: 14 residues. V shed 3 bases and J shed 1 base, with 9 bases lying between them. Here the CDR3 reads CASSEGPRNTEAFF. Written as DNA, the CDR3 is TGTGCCAGCAGTGAGGGCCCTCGGAACACTGAAGCTTTCTTT.

The table lists this clonotype with many counts. The J gene is TRBJ2-5, the V gene TRBV7-2; no firm D call. The germline CDR1 and CDR2 sequences are SGHTA and FQGNSA. V lost 2 bases to trimming and J lost 2 bases, with 6 bases between them. This CDR3 is built from 13 residues. CDR3 sequence: CASSLLTQETQYF. The CDR3 DNA reads TGTGCCAGCAGCTTACTAACTCAAGAGACCCAGTACTTC.

The chain is built from TRBV9 and TRBJ1-4, with D maybe TRBD1 (5 bases). Germline CDR1 is SGDLS and CDR2 is YYNGEE. Trimming stripped 2 bases from V and 5 bases from J, with 16 bases between. CDR3 length: 16 residues. The CDR3: CASSVSAGRSNEKLFF. CDR3 nucleotides: TGTGCCAGCAGCGTGTCTGCAGGGAGGTCCAATGAAAAACTGTTTTTT.

This clonotype was recorded many times. The chain joins TRBV7-2 to TRBJ2-7; D uncertain. The CDR3 has 14 amino acids. Germline assignment: CDR1 SGHTA and CDR2 FQGNSA. V was cut by 1 base and J by 2 bases, with 9 bases left in between. The CDR3 region is CASSLVGSTYEQYF. Written as DNA, the CDR3 is TGTGCCAGCAGCTTAGTAGGATCCACCTACGAGCAGTACTTC.

This clonotype was observed a few times. CDR3 coding DNA: TGTGCCAGCGGGACGGCTGTTATGAGCTCCTACAATGAGCAGTTCTTC. Translation: CASGTAVMSSYNEQFF. The rearrangement links TRBV13 to TRBJ2-1, with D possibly called TRBD1 or TRBD2 (5 bases each). V dropped 8 bases and J dropped 0 bases, with 17 bases sitting between them. The CDR3 runs to 16 residues. Germline assignment: CDR1 PRHDT and CDR2 FYEKMQ (reference sequence). The complete variable domain, with remaining parts taken from reference TRBV13 and TRBJ2-1, reads AAGVIQSPRHLIKEKRETATLKCYPIPRHDTVYWYQQGPGQDPQFLISFYEKMQSDKGSIPDRFSAQQFSDYHSELNMSSLELGDSALYFCASGTAVMSSYNEQFFGPGTRLTVL.

This clonotype was detected many times. The rearrangement links TRBV11-2 to TRBJ2-1, with 8 nucleotides matching TRBD1. Per germline, CDR1 SGHAT and CDR2 FQNNGV. The junction had 10 bases not matched to a gene; V was cut back by 8 bases and J by 1 base. The CDR3 is 16 amino acids. CDR3 nucleotide sequence: TGTGCCAGCCAAATGGCGCGACAGGGGTCCTACAATGAGCAGTTCTTC. Its translation: CASQMARQGSYNEQFF. The full variable domain, with the rest looked up from reference TRBV11-2 and TRBJ2-1, is EAGVAQSPRYKIIEKRQSVAFWCNPISGHATLYWYQQILGQGPKLLIQFQNNGVVDDSQLPKDRFSAERLKGVDSTLKIQPAKLEDSAVYLCASQMARQGSYNEQFFGPGTRLTVL.